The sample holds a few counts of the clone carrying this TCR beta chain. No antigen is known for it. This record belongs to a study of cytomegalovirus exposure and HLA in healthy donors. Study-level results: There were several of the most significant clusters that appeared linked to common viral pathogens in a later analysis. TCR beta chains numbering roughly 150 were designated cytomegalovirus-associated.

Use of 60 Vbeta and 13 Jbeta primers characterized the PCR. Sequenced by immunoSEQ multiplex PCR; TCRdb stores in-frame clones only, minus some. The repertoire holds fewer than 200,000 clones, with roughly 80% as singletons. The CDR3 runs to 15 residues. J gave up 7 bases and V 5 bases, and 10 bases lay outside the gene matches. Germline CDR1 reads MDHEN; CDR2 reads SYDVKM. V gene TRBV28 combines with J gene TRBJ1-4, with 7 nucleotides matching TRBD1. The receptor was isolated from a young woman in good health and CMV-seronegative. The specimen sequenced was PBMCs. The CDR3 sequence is CASSPPTGTAEKLFF. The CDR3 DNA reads TGTGCCAGCAGTCCTCCCACAGGGACAGCTGAAAAACTGTTTTTT.